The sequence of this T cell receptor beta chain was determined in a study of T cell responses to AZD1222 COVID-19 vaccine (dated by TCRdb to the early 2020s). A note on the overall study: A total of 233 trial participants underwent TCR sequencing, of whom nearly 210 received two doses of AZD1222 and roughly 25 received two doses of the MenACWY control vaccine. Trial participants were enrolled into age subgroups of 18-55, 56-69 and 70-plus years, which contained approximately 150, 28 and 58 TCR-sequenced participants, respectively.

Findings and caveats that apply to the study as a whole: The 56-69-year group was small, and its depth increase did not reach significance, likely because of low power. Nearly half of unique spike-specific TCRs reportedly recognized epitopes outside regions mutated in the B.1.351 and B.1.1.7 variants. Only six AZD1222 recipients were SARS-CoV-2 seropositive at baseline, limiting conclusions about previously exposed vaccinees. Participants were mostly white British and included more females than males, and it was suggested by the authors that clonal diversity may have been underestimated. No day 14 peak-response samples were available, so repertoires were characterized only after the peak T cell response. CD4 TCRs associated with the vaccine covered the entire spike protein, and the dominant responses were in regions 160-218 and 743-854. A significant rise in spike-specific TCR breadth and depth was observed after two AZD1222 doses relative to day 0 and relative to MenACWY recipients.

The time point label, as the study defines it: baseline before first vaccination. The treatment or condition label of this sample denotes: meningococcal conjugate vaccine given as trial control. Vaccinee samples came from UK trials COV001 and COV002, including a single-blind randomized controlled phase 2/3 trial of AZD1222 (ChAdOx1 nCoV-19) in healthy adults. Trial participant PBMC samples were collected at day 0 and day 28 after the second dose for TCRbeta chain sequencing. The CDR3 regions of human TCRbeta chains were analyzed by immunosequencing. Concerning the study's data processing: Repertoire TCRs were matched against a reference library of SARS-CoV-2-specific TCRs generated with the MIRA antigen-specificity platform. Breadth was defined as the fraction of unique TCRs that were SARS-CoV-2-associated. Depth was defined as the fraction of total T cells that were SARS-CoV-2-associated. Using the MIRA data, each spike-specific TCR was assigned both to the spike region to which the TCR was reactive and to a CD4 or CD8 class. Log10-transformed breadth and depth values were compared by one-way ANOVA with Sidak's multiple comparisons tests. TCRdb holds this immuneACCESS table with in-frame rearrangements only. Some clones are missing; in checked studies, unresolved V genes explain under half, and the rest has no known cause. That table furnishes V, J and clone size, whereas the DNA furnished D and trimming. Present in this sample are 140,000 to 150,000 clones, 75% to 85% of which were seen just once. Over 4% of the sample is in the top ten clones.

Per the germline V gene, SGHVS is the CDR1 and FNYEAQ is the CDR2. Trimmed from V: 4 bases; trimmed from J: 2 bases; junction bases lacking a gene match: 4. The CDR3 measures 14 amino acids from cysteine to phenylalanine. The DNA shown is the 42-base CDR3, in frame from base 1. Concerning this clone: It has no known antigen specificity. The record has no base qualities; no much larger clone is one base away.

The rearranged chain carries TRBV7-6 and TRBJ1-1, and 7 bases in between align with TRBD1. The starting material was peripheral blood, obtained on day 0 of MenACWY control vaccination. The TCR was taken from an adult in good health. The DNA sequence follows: TGTGCCAGCAGCTCGTACAGGGGTAACACTGAAGCTTTCTTT. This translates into CASSSYRGNTEAFF.